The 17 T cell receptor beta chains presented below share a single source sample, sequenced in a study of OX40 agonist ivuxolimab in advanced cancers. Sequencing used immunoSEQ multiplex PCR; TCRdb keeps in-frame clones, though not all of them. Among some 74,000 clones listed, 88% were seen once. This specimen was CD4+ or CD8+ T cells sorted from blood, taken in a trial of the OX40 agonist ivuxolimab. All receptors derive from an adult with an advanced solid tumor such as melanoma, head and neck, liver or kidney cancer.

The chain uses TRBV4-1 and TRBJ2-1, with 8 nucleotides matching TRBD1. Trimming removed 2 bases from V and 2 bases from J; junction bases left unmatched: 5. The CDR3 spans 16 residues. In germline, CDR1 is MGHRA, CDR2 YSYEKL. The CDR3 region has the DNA TGCGCCAGCAGCCAATCGGACAGGGTCCCCTACAATGAGCAGTTCTTC. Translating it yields CASSQSDRVPYNEQFF.

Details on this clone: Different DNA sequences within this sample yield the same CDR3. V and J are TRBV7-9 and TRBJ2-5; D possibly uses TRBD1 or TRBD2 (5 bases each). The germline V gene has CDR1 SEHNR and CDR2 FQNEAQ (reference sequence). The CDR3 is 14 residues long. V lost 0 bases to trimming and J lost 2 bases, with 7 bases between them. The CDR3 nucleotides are TGTGCCAGCAGCTTAGCCGGGGCTCAAGAGACCCAGTACTTC. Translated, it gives CASSLAGAQETQYF.

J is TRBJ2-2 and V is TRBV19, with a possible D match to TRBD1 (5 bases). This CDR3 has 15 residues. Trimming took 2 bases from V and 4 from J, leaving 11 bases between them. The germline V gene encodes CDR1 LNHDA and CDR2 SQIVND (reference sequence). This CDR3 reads CASSIQAGSTGELFF. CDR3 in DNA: TGTGCCAGTAGTATACAAGCAGGGTCCACCGGGGAGCTGTTTTTT.

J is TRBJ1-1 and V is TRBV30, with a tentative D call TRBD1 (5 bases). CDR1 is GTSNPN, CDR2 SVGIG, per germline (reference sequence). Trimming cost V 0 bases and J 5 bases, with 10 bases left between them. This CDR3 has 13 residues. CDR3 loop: CAWSVRGETEAFF. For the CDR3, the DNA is TGTGCCTGGAGTGTACGGGGGGAAACTGAAGCTTTCTTT.

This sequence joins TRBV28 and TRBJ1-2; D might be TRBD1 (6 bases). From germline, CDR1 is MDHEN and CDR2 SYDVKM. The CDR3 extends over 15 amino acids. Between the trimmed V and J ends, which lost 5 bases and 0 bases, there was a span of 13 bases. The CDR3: CASSATGTANYGYTF. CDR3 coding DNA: TGTGCCAGCAGTGCCACAGGGACTGCTAACTATGGCTACACCTTC.

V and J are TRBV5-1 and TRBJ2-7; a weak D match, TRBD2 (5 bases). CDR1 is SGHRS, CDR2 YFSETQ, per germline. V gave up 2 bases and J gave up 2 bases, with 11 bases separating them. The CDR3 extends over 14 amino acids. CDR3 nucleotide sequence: TGCGCCAGCAGCTTAAGTTCCGGGACCTACGAGCAGTACTTC. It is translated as CASSLSSGTYEQYF.

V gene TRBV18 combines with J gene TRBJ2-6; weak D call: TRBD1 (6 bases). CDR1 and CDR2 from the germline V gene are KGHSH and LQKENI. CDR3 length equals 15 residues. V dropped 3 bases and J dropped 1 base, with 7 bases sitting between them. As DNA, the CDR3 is TGTGCCAGCTCACCGCAGGGGTCTGGGGCCAACGTCCTGACTTTC. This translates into CASSPQGSGANVLTF.

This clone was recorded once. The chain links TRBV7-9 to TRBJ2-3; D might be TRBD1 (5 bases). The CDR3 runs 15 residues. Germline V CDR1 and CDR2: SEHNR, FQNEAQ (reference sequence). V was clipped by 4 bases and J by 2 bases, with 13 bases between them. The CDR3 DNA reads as TGTGCCAGCAGCTCCTGGAGCAGGGTCACAGATACGCAGTATTTT. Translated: CASSSWSRVTDTQYF. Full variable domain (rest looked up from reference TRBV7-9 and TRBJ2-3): DTGVSQNPRHKITKRGQNVTFRCDPISEHNRLYWYRQTLGQGPEFLTYFQNEAQLEKSRLLSDRFSAERPKGSFSTLEIQRTEQGDSAMYLCASSSWSRVTDTQYFGPGTRLTVL.

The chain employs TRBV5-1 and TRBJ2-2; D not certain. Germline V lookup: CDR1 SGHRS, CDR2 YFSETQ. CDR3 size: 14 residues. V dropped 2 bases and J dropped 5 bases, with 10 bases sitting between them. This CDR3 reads CASSFGQPTGELFF. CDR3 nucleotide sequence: TGCGCCAGCAGCTTTGGCCAACCGACCGGGGAGCTGTTTTTT.

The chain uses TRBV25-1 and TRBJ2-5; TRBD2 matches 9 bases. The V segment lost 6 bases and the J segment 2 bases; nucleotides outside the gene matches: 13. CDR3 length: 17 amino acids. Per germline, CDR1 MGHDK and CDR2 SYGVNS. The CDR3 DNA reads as TGTGCCAGCAGCCCCAAGGTGGTTAGCGGGAGACAAGAGACCCAGTACTTC. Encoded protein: CASSPKVVSGRQETQYF.

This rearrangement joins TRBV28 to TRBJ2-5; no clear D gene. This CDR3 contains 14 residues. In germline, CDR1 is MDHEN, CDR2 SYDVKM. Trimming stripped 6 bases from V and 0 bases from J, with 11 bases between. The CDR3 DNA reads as TGTGCCAGCAGCCCCGCAGAGTACCAAGAGACCCAGTACTTC. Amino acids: CASSPAEYQETQYF.

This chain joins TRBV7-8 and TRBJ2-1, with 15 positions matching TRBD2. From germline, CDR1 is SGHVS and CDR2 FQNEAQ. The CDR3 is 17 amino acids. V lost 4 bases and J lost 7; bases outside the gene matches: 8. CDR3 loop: CASSSRTSGRASNEQFF. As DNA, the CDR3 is TGTGCCAGCAGCTCCAGGACTAGCGGGAGGGCCTCGAATGAGCAGTTCTTC.

CDR3 region: CASSQPAKVSRPGLAGGVQETQYF. The CDR3 DNA reads TGTGCCAGTAGTCAGCCCGCAAAGGTCTCCCGCCCGGGACTAGCGGGAGGGGTCCAAGAGACCCAGTACTTC. The rearrangement joins TRBV19 to TRBJ2-5, with 16 bases matching TRBD2. This CDR3 contains 24 residues. Trimming removed 5 bases from V and 1 base from J; junction bases left unmatched: 25. Germline CDR1 and CDR2: LNHDA and SQIVND (reference sequence).

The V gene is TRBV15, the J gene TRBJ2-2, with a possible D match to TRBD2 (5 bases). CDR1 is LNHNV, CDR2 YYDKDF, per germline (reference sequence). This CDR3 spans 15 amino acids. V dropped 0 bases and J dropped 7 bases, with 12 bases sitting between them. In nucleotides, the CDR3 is TGTGCCACCAGCAGAGATCCGGGGTTGGGCGGGGAGCTGTTTTTT. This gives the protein CATSRDPGLGGELFF. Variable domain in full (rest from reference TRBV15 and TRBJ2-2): DAMVIQNPRYQVTQFGKPVTLSCSQTLNHNVMYWYQQKSSQAPKLLFHYYDKDFNNEADTPDNFQSRRPNTSFCFLDIRSPGLGDTAMYLCATSRDPGLGGELFFGEGSRLTVL.

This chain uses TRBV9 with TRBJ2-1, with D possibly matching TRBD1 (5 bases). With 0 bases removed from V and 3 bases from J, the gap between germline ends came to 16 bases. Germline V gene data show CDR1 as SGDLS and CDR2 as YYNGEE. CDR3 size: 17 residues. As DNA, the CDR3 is TGTGCCAGCAGCGTAGCGATGTCGGACAACCACTACAATGAGCAGTTCTTC. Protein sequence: CASSVAMSDNHYNEQFF.

CDR3 DNA sequence: TGTGCCAGCAGTCACCGACTACCCTCGGAGACCCAGTACTTC. It is translated as CASSHRLPSETQYF. The chain has TRBV6-8 and TRBJ2-5; D is possibly TRBD2 (5 bases). CDR1 and CDR2 from the germline V gene are MNHGY and SAAAGT. V was cut by 5 bases and J by 5 bases, with 15 bases left in between. The CDR3 runs 14 residues.

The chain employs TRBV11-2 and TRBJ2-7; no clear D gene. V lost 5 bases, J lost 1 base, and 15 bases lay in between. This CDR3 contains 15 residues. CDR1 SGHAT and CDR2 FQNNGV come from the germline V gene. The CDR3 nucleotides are TGTGCCAGCAGCCCCCTAGGGTCGGATTCCTACGAGCAGTACTTC. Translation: CASSPLGSDSYEQYF.